These 5 T cell receptor beta chains were sequenced from one sample in a study of molecular identifiers for immune sequencing clone quantification. TCRdb re-derived calls from the PCR reads in MiXCR, one entry per CDR3 protein. The sample contains about 63,000 distinct CDR3 sequences, under 20% of which appear only once. Sequenced sample: naive CD8+ T cells from blood, with Jurkat cell RNA spiked in. Sample subset: FACS-sorted CD8+CD4-CCR7+CD45RA+ naive T cells. Source of these receptors: a human donor in good health. Some libraries in this study had Jurkat cell RNA spiked in.

This clonotype has a count of ten or more. The rearrangement uses TRBV2 and TRBJ2-7; D remains unclear. This CDR3 is 14 amino acids long. Germline assignment: CDR1 SNHLY and CDR2 FYNNEI. Trimming took off 8 bases at V and 1 base at J, with 15 bases between the two ends. The CDR3 region has the DNA TGTGCCAGCCGGCGGACGGCCCTATCCTACGAGCAGTACTTC. Its translation: CASRRTALSYEQYF.

This clonotype was detected ten times or more. This chain links TRBV19 with TRBJ2-7; maybe TRBD1 (6 bases). The germline V and J ends were trimmed by 5 bases and 0 bases, with 11 bases remaining between them. Per the germline V gene, CDR1 is LNHDA and CDR2 is SQIVND (reference sequence). This CDR3 region has 14 residues. The CDR3 DNA sequence: TGTGCCAGTAGTGAGGACAGAGCCTCCTACGAGCAGTACTTC. Protein product: CASSEDRASYEQYF.

At least ten counts were recorded for this clonotype. CDR3 DNA: TGTGCCAGCAGTTCAAATAGCGGGAGAGGGGGGACCCAGTACTTC. Translating it yields CASSSNSGRGGTQYF. V gene TRBV12-3 or TRBV12-4 combines with J gene TRBJ2-5; 9 positions match TRBD2. The V segment lost 4 bases and the J segment 7 bases; nucleotides outside the gene matches: 10. CDR3 length equals 15 residues.

This clonotype was picked up many times. V usage is TRBV19 and J usage is TRBJ2-7; D could derive from TRBD1 or TRBD2 (6 bases each). Looked up from germline, CDR1 is LNHDA and CDR2 is SQIVND (reference sequence). CDR3 length equals 16 residues. The V end lost 7 bases, the J end lost 6 bases, and 25 bases lay between the germline ends. The DNA for the CDR3 is TGTGCCAGTAAAGTCTCGGGGGCAGCCACGTCGGTCGAGCAGTACTTC. It specifies CASKVSGAATSVEQYF.

This clonotype was recorded many times. The chain couples TRBV7-9 to TRBJ2-7, with 7 bases aligning to TRBD1. The CDR3 runs 15 residues. Per germline, CDR1 SEHNR and CDR2 FQNEAQ (reference sequence). Trimming took 2 bases from V and 2 from J; bases not matched to a gene: 6. This CDR3 is CASSLTGTVTYEQYF. The CDR3 nucleotides are TGTGCCAGCAGCTTAACTGGGACAGTCACCTACGAGCAGTACTTC.